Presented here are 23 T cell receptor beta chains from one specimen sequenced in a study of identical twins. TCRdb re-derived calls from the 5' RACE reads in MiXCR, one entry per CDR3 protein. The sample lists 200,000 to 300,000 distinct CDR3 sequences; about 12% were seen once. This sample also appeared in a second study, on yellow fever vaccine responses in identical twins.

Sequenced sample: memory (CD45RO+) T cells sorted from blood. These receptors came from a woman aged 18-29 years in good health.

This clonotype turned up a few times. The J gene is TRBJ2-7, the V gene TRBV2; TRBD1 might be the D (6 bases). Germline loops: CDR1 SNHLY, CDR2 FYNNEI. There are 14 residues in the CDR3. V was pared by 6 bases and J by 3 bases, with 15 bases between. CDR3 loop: CASSAGTPNYEQYF. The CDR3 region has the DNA TGTGCCAGCAGCGCCGGGACACCTAACTACGAGCAGTACTTC.

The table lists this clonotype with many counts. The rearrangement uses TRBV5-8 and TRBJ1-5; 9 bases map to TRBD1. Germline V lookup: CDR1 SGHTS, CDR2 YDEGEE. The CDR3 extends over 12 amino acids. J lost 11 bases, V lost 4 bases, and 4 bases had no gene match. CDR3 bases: TGTGCCAGCAGCGCGGACAGGGGAACCCAGCATTTT. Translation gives CASSADRGTQHF.

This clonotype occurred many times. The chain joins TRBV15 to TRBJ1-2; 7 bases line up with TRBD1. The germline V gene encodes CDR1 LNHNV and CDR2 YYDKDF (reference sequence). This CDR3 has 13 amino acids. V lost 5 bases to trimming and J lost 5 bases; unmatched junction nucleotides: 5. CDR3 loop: CATSGGQKYGYTF. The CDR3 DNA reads TGTGCCACCAGCGGGGGACAGAAGTATGGCTACACCTTC.

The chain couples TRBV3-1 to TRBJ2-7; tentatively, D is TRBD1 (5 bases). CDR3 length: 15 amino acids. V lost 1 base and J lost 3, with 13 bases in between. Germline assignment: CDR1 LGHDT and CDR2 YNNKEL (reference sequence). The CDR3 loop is CASSQAPGSSYEQYF. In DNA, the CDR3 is TGTGCCAGCAGCCAAGCCCCAGGGTCAAGCTACGAGCAGTACTTC.

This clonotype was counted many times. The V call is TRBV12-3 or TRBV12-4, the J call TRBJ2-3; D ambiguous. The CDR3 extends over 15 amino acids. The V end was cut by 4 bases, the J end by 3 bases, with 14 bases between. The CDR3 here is CASSSRARKTDTQYF. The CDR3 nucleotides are TGTGCCAGCAGTTCAAGGGCGCGAAAAACAGATACGCAGTATTTT.

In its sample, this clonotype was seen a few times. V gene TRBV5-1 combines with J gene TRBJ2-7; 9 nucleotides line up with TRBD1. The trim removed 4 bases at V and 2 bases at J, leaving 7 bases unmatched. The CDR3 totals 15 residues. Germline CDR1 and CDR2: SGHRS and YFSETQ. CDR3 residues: CASSDGTGFAYEQYF. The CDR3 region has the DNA TGCGCCAGCAGCGACGGGACAGGGTTCGCCTACGAGCAGTACTTC. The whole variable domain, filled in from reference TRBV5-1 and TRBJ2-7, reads KAGVTQTPRYLIKTRGQQVTLSCSPISGHRSVSWYQQTPGQGLQFLFEYFSETQRNKGNFPGRFSGRQFSNSRSEMNVSTLELGDSALYLCASSDGTGFAYEQYFGPGTRLTVT.

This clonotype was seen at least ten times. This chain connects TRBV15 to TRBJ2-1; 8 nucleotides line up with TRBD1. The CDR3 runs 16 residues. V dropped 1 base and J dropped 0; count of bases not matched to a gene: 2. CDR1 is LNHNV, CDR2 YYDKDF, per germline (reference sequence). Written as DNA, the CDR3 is TGTGCCACCAGCAGAGGAGGGACAGGCTCCTACAATGAGCAGTTCTTC. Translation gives CATSRGGTGSYNEQFF. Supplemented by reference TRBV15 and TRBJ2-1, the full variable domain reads DAMVIQNPRYQVTQFGKPVTLSCSQTLNHNVMYWYQQKSSQAPKLLFHYYDKDFNNEADTPDNFQSRRPNTSFCFLDIRSPGLGDTAMYLCATSRGGTGSYNEQFFGPGTRLTVL.

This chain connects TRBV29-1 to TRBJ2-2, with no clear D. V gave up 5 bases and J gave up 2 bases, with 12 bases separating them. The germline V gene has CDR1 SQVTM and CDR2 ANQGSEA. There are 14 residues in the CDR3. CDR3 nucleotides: TGCAGCGTTTTCGGGCAGATAAACACCGGGGAGCTGTTTTTT. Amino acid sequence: CSVFGQINTGELFF.

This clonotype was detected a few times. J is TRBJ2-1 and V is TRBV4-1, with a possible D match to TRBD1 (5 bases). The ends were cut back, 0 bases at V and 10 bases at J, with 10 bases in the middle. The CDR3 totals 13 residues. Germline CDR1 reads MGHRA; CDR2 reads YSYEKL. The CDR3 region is CASSQDPWGEQFF. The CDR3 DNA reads TGCGCCAGCAGCCAAGACCCCTGGGGCGAGCAGTTCTTC.

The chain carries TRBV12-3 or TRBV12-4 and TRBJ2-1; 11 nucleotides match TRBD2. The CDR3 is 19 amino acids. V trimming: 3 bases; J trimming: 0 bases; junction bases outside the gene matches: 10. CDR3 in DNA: TGTGCCAGCAGTTTCGGTCTAGCGGGGGGACTGAGCTCCTACAATGAGCAGTTCTTC. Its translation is CASSFGLAGGLSSYNEQFF.

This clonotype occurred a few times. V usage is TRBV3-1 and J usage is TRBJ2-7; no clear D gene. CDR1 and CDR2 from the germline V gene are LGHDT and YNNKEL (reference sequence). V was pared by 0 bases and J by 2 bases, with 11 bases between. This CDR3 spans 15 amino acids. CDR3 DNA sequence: TGTGCCAGCAGCCAAGATCTTCCAGGACCCTACGAGCAGTACTTC. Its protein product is CASSQDLPGPYEQYF.

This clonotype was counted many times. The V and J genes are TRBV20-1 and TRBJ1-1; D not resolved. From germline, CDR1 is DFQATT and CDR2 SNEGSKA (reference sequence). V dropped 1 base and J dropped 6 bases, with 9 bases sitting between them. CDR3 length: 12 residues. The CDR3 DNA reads TGCAGTGCTAGAGCTTCTCACGCTGAAGCTTTCTTT. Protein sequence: CSARASHAEAFF.

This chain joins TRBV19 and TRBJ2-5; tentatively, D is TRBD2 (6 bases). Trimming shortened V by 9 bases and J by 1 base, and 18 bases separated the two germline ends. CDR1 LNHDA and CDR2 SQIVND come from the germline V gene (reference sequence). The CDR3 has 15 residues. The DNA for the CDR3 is TGTGCCAGCACTGTGCGGACTAAGATCCAAGAGACCCAGTACTTC. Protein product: CASTVRTKIQETQYF.

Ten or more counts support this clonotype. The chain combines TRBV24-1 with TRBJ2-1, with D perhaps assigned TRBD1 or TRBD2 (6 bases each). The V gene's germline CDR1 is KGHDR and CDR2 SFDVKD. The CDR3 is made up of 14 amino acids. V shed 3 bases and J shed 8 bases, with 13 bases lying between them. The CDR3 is CATSDGGQGYEQFF. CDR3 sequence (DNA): TGTGCCACCAGTGATGGGGGGCAGGGGTATGAGCAGTTCTTC.

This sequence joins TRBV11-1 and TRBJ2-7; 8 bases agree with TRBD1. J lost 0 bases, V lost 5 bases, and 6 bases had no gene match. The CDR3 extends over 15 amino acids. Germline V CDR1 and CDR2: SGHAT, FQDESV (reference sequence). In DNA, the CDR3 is TGTGCCAGCAGCGTGGACAGGGTTCGCTCCTACGAGCAGTACTTC. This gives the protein CASSVDRVRSYEQYF.

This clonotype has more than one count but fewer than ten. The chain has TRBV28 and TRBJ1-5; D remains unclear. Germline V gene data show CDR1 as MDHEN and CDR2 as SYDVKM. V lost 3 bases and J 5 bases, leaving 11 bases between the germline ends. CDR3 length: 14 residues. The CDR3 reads CASSFPRRDQPQHF. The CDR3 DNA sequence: TGTGCCAGCAGTTTTCCCCGGAGGGATCAGCCCCAGCATTTT.

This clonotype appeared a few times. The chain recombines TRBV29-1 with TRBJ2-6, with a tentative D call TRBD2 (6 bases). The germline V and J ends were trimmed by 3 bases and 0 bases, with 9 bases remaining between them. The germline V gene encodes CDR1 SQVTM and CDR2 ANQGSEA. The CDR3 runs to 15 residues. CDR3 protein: CSVDGGASGANVLTF. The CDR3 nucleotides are TGCAGCGTTGATGGCGGGGCCTCTGGGGCCAACGTCCTGACTTTC.

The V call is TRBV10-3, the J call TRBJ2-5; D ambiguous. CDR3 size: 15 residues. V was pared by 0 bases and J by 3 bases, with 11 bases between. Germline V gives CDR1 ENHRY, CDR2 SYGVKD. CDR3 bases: TGTGCCATCAGTGAGTCGATGATAGGGAAAGAGACCCAGTACTTC. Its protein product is CAISESMIGKETQYF.

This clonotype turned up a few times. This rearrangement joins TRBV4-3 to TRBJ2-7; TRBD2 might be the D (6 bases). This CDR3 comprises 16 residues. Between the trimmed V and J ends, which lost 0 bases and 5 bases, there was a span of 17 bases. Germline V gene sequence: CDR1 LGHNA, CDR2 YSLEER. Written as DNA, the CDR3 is TGCGCCAGCAGCCAAGATCAACGGGAGATTGGCCACGAGCAGTACTTC. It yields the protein CASSQDQREIGHEQYF.

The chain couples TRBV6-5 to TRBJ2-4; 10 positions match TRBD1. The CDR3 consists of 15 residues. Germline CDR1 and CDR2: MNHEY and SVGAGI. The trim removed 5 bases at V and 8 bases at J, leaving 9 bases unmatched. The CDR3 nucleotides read TGTGCCAGCAGTACCGACAGGGGGCGCGGGGACATTCAGTACTTC. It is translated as CASSTDRGRGDIQYF.

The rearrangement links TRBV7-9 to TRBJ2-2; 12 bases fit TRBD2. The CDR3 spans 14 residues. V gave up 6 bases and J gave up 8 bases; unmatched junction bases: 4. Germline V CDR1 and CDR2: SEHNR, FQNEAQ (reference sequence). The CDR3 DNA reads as TGTGCCAGCAGGAAGACTAGCGGGAGAGGGGAGCTGTTTTTT. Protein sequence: CASRKTSGRGELFF.

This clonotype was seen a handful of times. CDR3 sequence: CASSPQRMNTEAFF. The CDR3 coding sequence is TGTGCCAGCAGTCCCCAGCGCATGAACACTGAAGCTTTCTTT. The chain joins TRBV27 to TRBJ1-1, with D uncertain. Germline CDR1 is MNHEY and CDR2 is SMNVEV (reference sequence). The CDR3 covers 14 residues. V was cut by 5 bases and J by 0 bases, with 10 bases left in between.

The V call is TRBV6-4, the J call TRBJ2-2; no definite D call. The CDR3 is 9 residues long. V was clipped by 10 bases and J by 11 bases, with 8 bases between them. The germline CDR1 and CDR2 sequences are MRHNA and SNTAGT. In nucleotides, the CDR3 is TGTGCCACCGTCGGAGAGCTGTTTTTT. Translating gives CATVGELFF.